A single sample is the source of the 22 T cell receptor beta chains below, sequenced in a study of shared clonotypes between healthy human individuals. Naive CD8 cells, CD45RO-negative and positively selected for CCR7, excluded terminally differentiated effector memory CD45RA+ cells. Assay: immunoSEQ multiplex PCR; the TCRdb copy retains only in-frame clones and omits some. Here the sample spans some 1,900,000 clones, about 95% being singletons. The sample was naive CD8+ T cells sorted from blood. The receptors originated from a man younger than 35 in good health.

V and J are TRBV4-1 and TRBJ2-1; no definite D call. The CDR3 is 12 residues long. Trimming took 4 bases from V and 7 from J, leaving 8 bases between them. Germline V CDR1 and CDR2: MGHRA, YSYEKL. As DNA, the CDR3 is TGCGCCAGCAGCCTGTTTGGGAATGAGCAGTTCTTC. This translates into CASSLFGNEQFF.

The chain has TRBV7-2 and TRBJ2-3; 13 nucleotides align to TRBD2. V lost 6 bases to trimming and J lost 4 bases; unmatched junction nucleotides: 4. The CDR3 extends over 15 amino acids. CDR1 and CDR2 (germline): SGHTA, FQGNSA. CDR3 loop: CASSRGTSGADTQYF. The CDR3 DNA is TGTGCCAGCAGTCGCGGGACTAGCGGGGCAGATACGCAGTATTTT.

About this clone itself: The identical CDR3 is also encoded by other nucleotide sequences in the sample. The rearrangement links TRBV6-5 to TRBJ2-5, with 10 bases that match TRBD1. Germline CDR1 is MNHEY and CDR2 is SVGAGI. J was trimmed by 5 bases and V by 6 bases; bases with no gene match: 6. CDR3 length: 14 residues. The CDR3 sequence is CASSPTGGWETQYF. The CDR3 region has the DNA TGTGCCAGCAGCCCGACAGGGGGCTGGGAGACCCAGTACTTC.

The chain couples TRBV5-6 to TRBJ2-7; D unresolved. The V gene's germline CDR1 is SGHDT and CDR2 YYEEEE. The CDR3 contains 14 residues. Trimming took 4 bases from V and 2 from J, leaving 13 bases between them. This CDR3 is CASSPPSLAYEQYF. The CDR3 nucleotides are TGTGCCAGCAGCCCCCCCTCGTTAGCCTACGAGCAGTACTTC.

The V gene is TRBV14, the J gene TRBJ1-1, with unresolved D. CDR3 length equals 13 residues. V lost 5 bases and J lost 4, with 11 bases in between. Looked up from germline, CDR1 is SGHDN and CDR2 is FVKESK. CDR3 DNA sequence: TGTGCCAGCAGCGTAGGGCAGATCACTGAAGCTTTCTTT. Residues: CASSVGQITEAFF. Supplemented by reference TRBV14 and TRBJ1-1, the full variable domain reads EAGVTQFPSHSVIEKGQTVTLRCDPISGHDNLYWYRRVMGKEIKFLLHFVKESKQDESGMPNNRFLAERTGGTYSTLKVQPAELEDSGVYFCASSVGQITEAFFGQGTRLTVV.

This clone was seen once. The chain is built from TRBV7-9 and TRBJ2-1; 13 bases align to TRBD2. The CDR3 sequence is 16 residues long. Trimming cost V 4 bases and J 8 bases; bases outside gene matches: 8. The germline CDR1 and CDR2 sequences are SEHNR and FQNEAQ (reference sequence). DNA of the CDR3: TGTGCCAGCAGCTCTATCGGGACTAGCGGGAATTATGAGCAGTTCTTC. This encodes CASSSIGTSGNYEQFF.

Notes on this clone: This CDR3 is also generated by other DNA sequences in the sample. The chain joins TRBV4-3 to TRBJ2-7; possibly TRBD1 for D (5 bases). This CDR3 comprises 14 residues. CDR1 and CDR2 (germline): LGHNA, YSLEER. V gave up 0 bases and J gave up 1 base, with 7 bases separating them. CDR3 coding DNA: TGCGCCAGCAGCCAAGACCGACAGTCCTACGAGCAGTACTTC. Translating gives CASSQDRQSYEQYF.

The chain employs TRBV6-6 and TRBJ2-2; TRBD2 is a possible D gene (5 bases). V shed 7 bases and J shed 6 bases, with 6 bases lying between them. The germline V gene has CDR1 MNHNY and CDR2 SVGAGI (reference sequence). The CDR3 spans 11 residues. This CDR3 is CASTEAGELFF. Here the CDR3 DNA reads TGTGCCAGCACGGAGGCCGGGGAGCTGTTTTTT.

V and J are TRBV9 and TRBJ2-1, with D possibly matching TRBD2 (5 bases). CDR3 length equals 16 residues. Trimming left V 2 bases short and J 3 bases short, with 15 bases between. CDR1 SGDLS and CDR2 YYNGEE come from the germline V gene. CDR3 in amino acids: CASSVLDTGSYNEQFF. Written as DNA, the CDR3 is TGTGCCAGCAGCGTCCTCGATACTGGGAGCTACAATGAGCAGTTCTTC.

This rearrangement joins TRBV30 to TRBJ2-7, with D possibly matching TRBD1 (6 bases). Germline V gene sequence: CDR1 GTSNPN, CDR2 SVGIG (reference sequence). CDR3 length: 14 residues. V shed 4 bases and J shed 0 bases, with 13 bases lying between them. The DNA for the CDR3 is TGTGCCTGGACCAACCGGGACAACTCCTACGAGCAGTACTTC. This encodes CAWTNRDNSYEQYF.

V is TRBV4-3 and J is TRBJ2-7, with TRBD2 matching over 10 bases. With 3 bases clipped from V and 7 bases from J, the junction kept 9 bases outside the gene matches. The CDR3 covers 15 residues. Germline values: CDR1 LGHNA, CDR2 YSLEER. Here the CDR3 reads CASSHTAGGPREQYF. CDR3 sequence (DNA): TGCGCCAGCAGCCATACAGCGGGAGGGCCGAGAGAGCAGTACTTC.

The chain has TRBV7-8 and TRBJ2-3; D might be TRBD2 (5 bases). This CDR3 spans 14 amino acids. Trimming took 2 bases from V and 5 from J, leaving 11 bases between them. Germline V gene sequence: CDR1 SGHVS, CDR2 FQNEAQ. CDR3 coding DNA: TGTGCCAGCAGCTTATGGTCCGGGGAAGATACGCAGTATTTT. This encodes CASSLWSGEDTQYF.

The chain recombines TRBV7-8 with TRBJ1-2, with D unclear. Trimming removed 4 bases at V and 4 bases at J, with 19 bases between. The CDR3 sequence is 16 residues long. Germline lookup yields CDR1 SGHVS and CDR2 FQNEAQ. CDR3 nucleotide sequence: TGTGCCAGCAGCTCCGATTTAGTCGTTGGACTCTATGGCTACACCTTC. Translated, it gives CASSSDLVVGLYGYTF.

This chain's CDR3 is CASSLGPRGDEAFF. CDR3 nucleotides: TGTGCCAGCAGCTTGGGGCCTCGAGGGGATGAAGCTTTCTTT. The chain has TRBV5-6 and TRBJ1-1; D is perhaps TRBD1 (5 bases). Trimming removed 0 bases at V and 7 bases at J, with 13 bases between. This CDR3 spans 14 amino acids. The germline V gene has CDR1 SGHDT and CDR2 YYEEEE.

V is TRBV28 and J is TRBJ2-1; 9 bases fit TRBD2. CDR3 length: 16 amino acids. The V gene end was trimmed by 2 bases and the J gene end by 7 bases; junction bases not matched to a gene: 9. Looked up from germline, CDR1 is MDHEN and CDR2 is SYDVKM. This CDR3 reads CASSLILAGLRNEQFF. CDR3 sequence (DNA): TGTGCCAGCAGTTTAATCCTAGCGGGACTAAGGAATGAGCAGTTCTTC.

The chain joins TRBV2 to TRBJ2-2; 10 bases align to TRBD1. Germline V gives CDR1 SNHLY, CDR2 FYNNEI. The J segment lost 6 bases and the V segment lost 4 bases, leaving 5 bases of the junction unmatched. The length of the CDR3 is 15 residues. The CDR3, as DNA: TGTGCCAGCAGTGCTCGACAGGGGGCGCCCGGGGAGCTGTTTTTT. Protein product: CASSARQGAPGELFF.

This clone came up a few times. Other DNA sequences within the sample encode an identical CDR3. This chain joins TRBV7-6 and TRBJ2-2; D call uncertain. V lost 1 base and J lost 5, with 5 bases in between. The CDR3 has 13 amino acids. Germline V CDR1 and CDR2: SGHVS, FNYEAQ. CDR3 residues: CASSLGGTGELFF. As DNA, the CDR3 is TGTGCCAGCAGCTTAGGGGGAACCGGGGAGCTGTTTTTT.

The chain links TRBV6-5 to TRBJ2-5; D uncertain. This CDR3 has 14 amino acids. Between the trimmed V and J ends, which lost 3 bases and 2 bases, there was a span of 10 bases. Per the germline V gene, CDR1 is MNHEY and CDR2 is SVGAGI. The CDR3 coding sequence is TGTGCCAGCAGTTATGCCGAGGAACAAGAGACCCAGTACTTC. This encodes CASSYAEEQETQYF.

The chain is built from TRBV4-1 and TRBJ2-2; 7 positions match TRBD1. Trimming cost V 1 base and J 6 bases; bases outside gene matches: 8. Germline loops: CDR1 MGHRA, CDR2 YSYEKL. The CDR3 is made up of 16 amino acids. In nucleotides, the CDR3 is TGCGCCAGCAGCCAAGCCAGGCAGGGGGTCGCCGGGGAGCTGTTTTTT. Protein: CASSQARQGVAGELFF.

The chain employs TRBV5-6 and TRBJ2-2; no clear D. Germline V gene data show CDR1 as SGHDT and CDR2 as YYEEEE. The CDR3 totals 13 residues. V was shortened by 4 bases and J by 5 bases, with 9 bases between the two germline ends. The CDR3 nucleotides are TGTGCCAGCAGCCCCGTCCTAACCGGGGAGCTGTTTTTT. This encodes CASSPVLTGELFF.

As to this clone: The identical CDR3 is also encoded by other nucleotide sequences in the sample. The chain links TRBV4-3 to TRBJ2-2, with D unresolved. This CDR3 is 12 amino acids long. Germline CDR1 is LGHNA and CDR2 is YSLEER. The V and J ends lost 0 bases and 9 bases respectively, with 5 bases between them. CDR3 region: CASSQDSRELFF. The CDR3 DNA sequence: TGCGCCAGCAGCCAAGATTCGAGGGAGCTGTTTTTT.

This clone was seen a single time. V and J are TRBV5-1 and TRBJ2-3; D perhaps matches TRBD1 (6 bases). Trimming left V 4 bases short and J 2 bases short, with 14 bases between. In germline, CDR1 is SGHRS, CDR2 YFSETQ. The CDR3 runs to 15 residues. For the CDR3, the DNA is TGCGCCAGCAGCCCGGGGACACCCCTCACAGATACGCAGTATTTT. Translated, it gives CASSPGTPLTDTQYF.